This T cell receptor beta chain is drawn from a study of blood T cell repertoires in COVID-19. Assay used: immunoSEQ multiplex PCR; TCRdb lists only in-frame clones, some missing. The data contain some 200,000 clones, roughly 75% of them singletons. The length of the CDR3 is 15 residues. V lost 4 bases to trimming and J lost 4 bases, with 14 bases between them. The V gene's germline CDR1 is SGHDT and CDR2 YYEEEE. The receptor's source is a woman aged 70-85 years with acute or convalescent COVID-19. Sequenced input: peripheral blood. V and J are TRBV5-6 and TRBJ1-4, with a tentative D call TRBD1 (5 bases). Here the CDR3 reads CASSLWNRINEKLFF. The CDR3 DNA reads as TGTGCCAGCAGCCTGTGGAACAGGATTAATGAAAAACTGTTTTTT. The full variable domain, completed using reference TRBV5-6 and TRBJ1-4, is DAGVTQSPTHLIKTRGQQVTLRCSPKSGHDTVSWYQQALGQGPQFIFQYYEEEERQRGNFPDRFSGHQFPNYSSELNVNALLLGDSALYLCASSLWNRINEKLFFGSGTQLSVL.